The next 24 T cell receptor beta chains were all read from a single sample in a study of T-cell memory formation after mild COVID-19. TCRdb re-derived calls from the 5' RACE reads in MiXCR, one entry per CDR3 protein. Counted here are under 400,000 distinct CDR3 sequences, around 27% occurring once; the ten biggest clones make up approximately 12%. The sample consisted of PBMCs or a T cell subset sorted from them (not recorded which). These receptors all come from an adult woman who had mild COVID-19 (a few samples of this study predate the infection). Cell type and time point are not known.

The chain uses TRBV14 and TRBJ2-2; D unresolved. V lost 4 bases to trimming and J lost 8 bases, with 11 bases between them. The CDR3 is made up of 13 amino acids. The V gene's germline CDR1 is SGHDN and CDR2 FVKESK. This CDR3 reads CASSPVGGGELFF. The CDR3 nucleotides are TGTGCCAGCAGCCCCGTGGGTGGAGGGGAGCTGTTTTTT.

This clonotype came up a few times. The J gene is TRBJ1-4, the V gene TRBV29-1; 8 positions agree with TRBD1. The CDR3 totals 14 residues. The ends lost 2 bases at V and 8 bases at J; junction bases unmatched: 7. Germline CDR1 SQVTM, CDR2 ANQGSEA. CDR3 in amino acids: CSVEKTGDREKLFF. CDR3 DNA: TGCAGCGTTGAAAAGACAGGGGATAGAGAAAAACTGTTTTTT.

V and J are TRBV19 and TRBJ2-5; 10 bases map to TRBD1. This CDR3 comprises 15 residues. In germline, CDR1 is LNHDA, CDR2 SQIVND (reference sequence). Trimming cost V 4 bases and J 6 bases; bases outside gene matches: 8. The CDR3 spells CASSTGTGVMQTQYF. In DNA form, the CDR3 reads TGTGCCAGTAGTACAGGGACAGGGGTGATGCAGACCCAGTACTTC.

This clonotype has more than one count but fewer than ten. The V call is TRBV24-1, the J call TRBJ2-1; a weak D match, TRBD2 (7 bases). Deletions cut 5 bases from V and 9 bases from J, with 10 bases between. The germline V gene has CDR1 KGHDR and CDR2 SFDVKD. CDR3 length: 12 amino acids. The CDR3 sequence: CATSAGGLEQFF. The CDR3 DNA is TGTGCCACCAGTGCCGGGGGGCTTGAGCAGTTCTTC.

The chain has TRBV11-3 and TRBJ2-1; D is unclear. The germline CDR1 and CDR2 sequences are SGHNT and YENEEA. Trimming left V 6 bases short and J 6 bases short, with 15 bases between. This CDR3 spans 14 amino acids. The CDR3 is CASSPRRRSNEQFF. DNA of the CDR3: TGTGCCAGCAGTCCTAGGAGACGAAGCAATGAGCAGTTCTTC. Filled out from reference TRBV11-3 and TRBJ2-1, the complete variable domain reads EAGVVQSPRYKIIEKKQPVAFWCNPISGHNTLYWYLQNLGQGPELLIRYENEEAVDDSQLPKDRFSAERLKGVDSTLKIQPAELGDSAVYLCASSPRRRSNEQFFGPGTRLTVL.

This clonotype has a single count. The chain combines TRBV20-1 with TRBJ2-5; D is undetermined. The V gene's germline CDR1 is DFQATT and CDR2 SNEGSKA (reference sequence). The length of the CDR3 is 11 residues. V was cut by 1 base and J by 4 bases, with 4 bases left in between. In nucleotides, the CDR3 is TGCAGTGCTAGAGGGCTAGAGACCCAGTACTTC. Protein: CSARGLETQYF.

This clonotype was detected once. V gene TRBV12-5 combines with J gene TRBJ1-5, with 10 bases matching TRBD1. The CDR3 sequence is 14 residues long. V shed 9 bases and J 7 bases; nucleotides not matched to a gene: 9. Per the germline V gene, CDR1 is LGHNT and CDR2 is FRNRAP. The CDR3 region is CASGQGVKGQPQHF. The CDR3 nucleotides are TGTGCTAGCGGACAGGGGGTTAAGGGACAGCCCCAGCATTTT.

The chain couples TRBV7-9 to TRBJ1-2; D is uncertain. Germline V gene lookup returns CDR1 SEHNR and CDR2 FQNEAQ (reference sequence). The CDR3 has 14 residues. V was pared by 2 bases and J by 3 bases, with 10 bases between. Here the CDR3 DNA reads TGTGCCAGCAGCTTACTGGGAAAAGACTATGGCTACACCTTC. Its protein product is CASSLLGKDYGYTF.

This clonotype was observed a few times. This chain's CDR3 is CASSLFGQSSNTEAFF. The CDR3, as DNA: TGTGCCAGCAGCTTATTCGGACAGTCATCGAACACTGAAGCTTTCTTT. The rearrangement joins TRBV7-9 to TRBJ1-1, with a tentative D call TRBD1 (6 bases). Trimming removed 2 bases at V and 1 base at J, with 14 bases between. The CDR3 is 16 residues long. Germline CDR1 SEHNR, CDR2 FQNEAQ (reference sequence).

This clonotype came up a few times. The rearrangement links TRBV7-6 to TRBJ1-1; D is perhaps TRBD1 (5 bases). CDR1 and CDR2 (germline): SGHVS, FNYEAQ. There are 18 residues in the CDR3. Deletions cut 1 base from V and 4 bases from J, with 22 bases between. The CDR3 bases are TGTGCCAGCAGCTTAGTTGCCTTCGAGACCTGGGGGAGCACTGAAGCTTTCTTT. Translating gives CASSLVAFETWGSTEAFF.

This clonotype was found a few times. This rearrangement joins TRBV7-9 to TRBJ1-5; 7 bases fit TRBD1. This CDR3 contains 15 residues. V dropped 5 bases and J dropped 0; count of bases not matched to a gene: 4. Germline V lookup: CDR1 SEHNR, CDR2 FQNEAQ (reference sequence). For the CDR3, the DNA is TGTGCCAGCAGCGGGGACAGCTATAGCAATCAGCCCCAGCATTTT. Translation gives CASSGDSYSNQPQHF.

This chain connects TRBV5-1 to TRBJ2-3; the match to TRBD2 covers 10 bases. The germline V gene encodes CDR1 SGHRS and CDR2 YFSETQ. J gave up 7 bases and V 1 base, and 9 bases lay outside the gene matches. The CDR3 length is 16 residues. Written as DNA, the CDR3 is TGCGCCAGCAGCTTGTTCAGGACTAGCGGAAGTTATACGCAGTATTTT. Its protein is CASSLFRTSGSYTQYF.

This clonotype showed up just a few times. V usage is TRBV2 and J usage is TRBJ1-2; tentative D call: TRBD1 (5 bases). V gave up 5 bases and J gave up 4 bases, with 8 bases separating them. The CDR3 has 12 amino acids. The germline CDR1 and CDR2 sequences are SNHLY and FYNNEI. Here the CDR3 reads CASSFGAYGYTF. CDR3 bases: TGTGCCAGCAGTTTTGGGGCCTATGGCTACACCTTC.

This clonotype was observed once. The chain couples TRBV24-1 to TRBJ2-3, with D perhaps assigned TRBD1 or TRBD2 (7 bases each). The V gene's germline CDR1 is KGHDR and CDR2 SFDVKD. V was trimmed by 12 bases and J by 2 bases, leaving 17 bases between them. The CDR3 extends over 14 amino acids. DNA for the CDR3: TGTGCCGCTGCAGGGGGGGGCCCCACAGATACGCAGTATTTT. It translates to CAAAGGGPTDTQYF.

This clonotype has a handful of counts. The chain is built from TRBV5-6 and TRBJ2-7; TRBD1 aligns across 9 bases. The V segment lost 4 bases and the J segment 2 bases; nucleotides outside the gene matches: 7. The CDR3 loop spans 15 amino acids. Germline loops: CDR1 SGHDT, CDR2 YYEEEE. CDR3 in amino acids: CASSRPTGGTYEQYF. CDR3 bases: TGTGCCAGCAGCCGGCCGACAGGGGGTACCTACGAGCAGTACTTC.

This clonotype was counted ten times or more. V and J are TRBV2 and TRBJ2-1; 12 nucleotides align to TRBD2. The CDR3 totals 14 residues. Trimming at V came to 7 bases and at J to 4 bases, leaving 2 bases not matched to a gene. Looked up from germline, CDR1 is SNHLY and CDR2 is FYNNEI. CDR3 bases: TGTGCCAGCACTAGCGGGAGGGTTTACAATGAGCAGTTCTTC. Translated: CASTSGRVYNEQFF.

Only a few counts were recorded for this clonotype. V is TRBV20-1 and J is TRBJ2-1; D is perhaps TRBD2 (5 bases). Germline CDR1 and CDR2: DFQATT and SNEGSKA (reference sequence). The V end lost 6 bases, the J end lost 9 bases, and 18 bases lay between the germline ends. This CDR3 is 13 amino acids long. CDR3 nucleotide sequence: TGCAGTGCCCCTGGACCTTTTCGGGGTGAGCAGTTCTTC. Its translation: CSAPGPFRGEQFF.

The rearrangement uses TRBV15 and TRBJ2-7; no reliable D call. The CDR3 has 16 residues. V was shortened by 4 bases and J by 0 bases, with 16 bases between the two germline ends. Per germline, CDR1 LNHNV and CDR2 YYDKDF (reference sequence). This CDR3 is CATSTKTHFNSYEQYF. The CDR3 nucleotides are TGTGCCACCAGCACCAAGACACACTTTAACTCCTACGAGCAGTACTTC.

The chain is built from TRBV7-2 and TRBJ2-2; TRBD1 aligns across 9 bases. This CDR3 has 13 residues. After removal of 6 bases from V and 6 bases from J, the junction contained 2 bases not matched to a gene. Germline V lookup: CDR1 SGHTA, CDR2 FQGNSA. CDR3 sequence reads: CASRQGAPGELFF. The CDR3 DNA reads TGTGCCAGCAGACAGGGGGCCCCCGGGGAGCTGTTTTTT.

As DNA, the CDR3 is TGTGCCAGCAAGGGTGGGAGGGGGGAATACAATGAGCAGTTCTTC. Translation gives CASKGGRGEYNEQFF. This chain uses TRBV2 with TRBJ2-1; tentative D call: TRBD2 (7 bases). In germline, CDR1 is SNHLY, CDR2 FYNNEI. The CDR3 has 15 residues. Deletions cut 7 bases from V and 4 bases from J, with 17 bases between.

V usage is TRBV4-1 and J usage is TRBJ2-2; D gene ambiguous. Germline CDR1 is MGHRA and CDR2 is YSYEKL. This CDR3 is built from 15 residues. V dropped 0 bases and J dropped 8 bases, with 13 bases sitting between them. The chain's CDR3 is CASSQDNWVGGELFF. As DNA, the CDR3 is TGCGCCAGCAGCCAAGATAATTGGGTAGGGGGGGAGCTGTTTTTT.

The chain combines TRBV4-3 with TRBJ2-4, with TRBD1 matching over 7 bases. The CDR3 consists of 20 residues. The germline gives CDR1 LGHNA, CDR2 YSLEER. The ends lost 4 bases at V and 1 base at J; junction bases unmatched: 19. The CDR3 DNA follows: TGCGCCAGCAGCCCGACCGGGACAGAGATTGGGGAGTGGGCCAAAAACATTCAGTACTTC. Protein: CASSPTGTEIGEWAKNIQYF.

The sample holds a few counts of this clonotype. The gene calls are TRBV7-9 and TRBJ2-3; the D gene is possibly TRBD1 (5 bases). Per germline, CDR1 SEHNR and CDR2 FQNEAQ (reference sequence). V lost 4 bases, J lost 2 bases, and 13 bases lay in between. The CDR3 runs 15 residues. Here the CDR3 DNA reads TGTGCCAGCAGCTACAGGCGGACCCTCACAGATACGCAGTATTTT. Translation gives CASSYRRTLTDTQYF. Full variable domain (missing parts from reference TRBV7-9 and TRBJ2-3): DTGVSQNPRHKITKRGQNVTFRCDPISEHNRLYWYRQTLGQGPEFLTYFQNEAQLEKSRLLSDRFSAERPKGSFSTLEIQRTEQGDSAMYLCASSYRRTLTDTQYFGPGTRLTVL.

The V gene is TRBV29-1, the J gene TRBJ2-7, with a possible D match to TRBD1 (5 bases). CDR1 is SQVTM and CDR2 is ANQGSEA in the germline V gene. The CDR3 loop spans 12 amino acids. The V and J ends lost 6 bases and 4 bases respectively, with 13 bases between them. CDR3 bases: TGCAGCGTGAGAGCGTCAGGGTACGAGCAGTACTTC. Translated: CSVRASGYEQYF.